These T cell receptor beta chains were read from a single sample in a study of T cell repertoires in cytomegalovirus infection. TCRdb recomputed calls from the reads with MiXCR, one row per CDR3 protein. The sample has some 350,000 distinct CDR3 sequences; around 18% are singletons. Sequenced input: PBMCs. These TCRs come from a human donor in good health (CMV status not recorded). Some clones in this sample may be carry-over from other donors' samples. Both conserved end residues are part of each CDR3. Fields, in order: CDR3 DNA, CDR3 protein, V gene, J gene, D gene, clone size. A D gene is named only where the DNA matches it firmly. Not every row has a clone size; where given, it reads once, few, many or a size class.

TGTGCCAGCAGCTTAAAAGGGCCCGCGGGGTGGGGGGAGACCCAGTACTTC,CASSLKGPAGWGETQYF,TRBV7-2,TRBJ2-5,-,many
TGTGCCAGCAGCCCCGCGCCCCGGGGGCTCAACTATGGCTACACCTTC,CASSPAPRGLNYGYTF,TRBV28,TRBJ1-2,-,-
TGTGCCAGCAGCTTAGACTCGGCGGGAGGGTACAATGAGCAGTTCTTC,CASSLDSAGGYNEQFF,TRBV7-8,TRBJ2-1,TRBD2,many
TGTGCCAGTAGAGCGTATGTGAATAGCAATCAGCCCCAGCATTTT,CASRAYVNSNQPQHF,TRBV19,TRBJ1-5,-,-
TGTGCCAGCAGTTACTCGAGACTTTACAATGAGCAGTTCTTC,CASSYSRLYNEQFF,TRBV6-5,TRBJ2-1,-,many
TGTGCCAGCAGTTACCCGGGGGGATCAGGGGAGCTGTTTTTT,CASSYPGGSGELFF,TRBV6-5,TRBJ2-2,TRBD2,few
TGTGCCAGCTCACCAAAGAACAGCGGGACTAGCACAGATACGCAGTATTTT,CASSPKNSGTSTDTQYF,TRBV18,TRBJ2-3,TRBD2,-
TGTGCCAGCAGACACGGGACTAGCGGGGGGGTCACCCAGTACTTC,CASRHGTSGGVTQYF,TRBV28,TRBJ2-5,TRBD2,-
TGTGCCAGCAGCCCCAGGACAGGCCTCCCGGATTCACCCCTCCACTTT,CASSPRTGLPDSPLHF,TRBV7-2,TRBJ1-6,TRBD1,many
TGCAGTGCTATAGGGGGGGGGGTCCCCGGAGAGGAGACCCAGTACTTC,CSAIGGGVPGEETQYF,TRBV20-1,TRBJ2-5,-,few
TGCAGTGCCCCGAGCAGGGGGCAGAACACTGAAGCTTTCTTT,CSAPSRGQNTEAFF,TRBV20-1,TRBJ1-1,TRBD1,few
TGTGCCAGCAGCCCCCGAGAGACCCAGTACTTC,CASSPRETQYF,TRBV7-9,TRBJ2-5,-,many
TGTGCCAGCAGCTTATATACTAGCGGGAGTGAGACCCAGTACTTC,CASSLYTSGSETQYF,TRBV7-2,TRBJ2-5,TRBD2,many
TGTGCCAGCAGCTTGGTCCCCGGGGAGACCCAGTACTTC,CASSLVPGETQYF,TRBV7-7,TRBJ2-5,-,many
TGTGCCTCCCTGGGAGGGCTCAGGAACGAGCAGTACTTC,CASLGGLRNEQYF,TRBV10-3,TRBJ2-7,TRBD2,few
TGTGCCACCGAACCGGGTTTAGGGGGGGATACGCAGTATTTT,CATEPGLGGDTQYF,TRBV6-1,TRBJ2-3,-,few
TGCAGTGCTAGAGATGTGGGGGTTGGAAACATTCAGTACTTC,CSARDVGVGNIQYF,TRBV20-1,TRBJ2-4,-,many
TGTGCCAGCAGCTTAGATCGGAGGAGTGGCTACACCTTC,CASSLDRRSGYTF,TRBV11-2,TRBJ1-2,-,-
TGTGCCAGCAGTCCACCACAGCTCGTTCAGCCCCAGCATTTT,CASSPPQLVQPQHF,TRBV28,TRBJ1-5,-,-
TGTGCCAGTAGTGAGACAGGGTACGCTGAAGCTTTCTTT,CASSETGYAEAFF,TRBV19,TRBJ1-1,TRBD1,many
TGTGCCAGCTACAGCGCAGGGGGCATAGCCCCGCTCTACGAGCAGTACTTC,CASYSAGGIAPLYEQYF,TRBV7-8,TRBJ2-7,TRBD1,many
TGTGCCAGCAGCTTCGGACCACAGGACACCATATATTTT,CASSFGPQDTIYF,TRBV7-2,TRBJ1-3,-,many
TGCAGTGCTAGCTCTGCGGGAGGAAACACAGATACGCAGTATTTT,CSASSAGGNTDTQYF,TRBV20-1,TRBJ2-3,TRBD2,-
TGCAGCGTTGTGGGCAGGGGGTGGACCGGGGAGCTGTTTTTT,CSVVGRGWTGELFF,TRBV29-1,TRBJ2-2,TRBD1,few
TGTGCCAGCAGTTTATCGAGGAGGGAAGCCGGGGCCAACGTCCTGACTTTC,CASSLSRREAGANVLTF,TRBV27,TRBJ2-6,-,-
TGTGCCAGCAGCTCTTTATCGCTGGGGGGAAACACCATATATTTT,CASSSLSLGGNTIYF,TRBV7-6,TRBJ1-3,-,few
TGTGCCAGCAGCCGTGGGCAGGGAGAGACCCAGTACTTC,CASSRGQGETQYF,TRBV7-6,TRBJ2-5,-,many
TGTGCCAGCAGTGAATTGGGAGACTATGGCTACACCTTC,CASSELGDYGYTF,TRBV6-1,TRBJ1-2,-,many
TGCAGTGCTAAGAACCGGGTCTCAAACAATGAGCAGTTCTTC,CSAKNRVSNNEQFF,TRBV20-1,TRBJ2-1,-,-
TGTGCCAGCAGCTTATCTCAAACGGCGGGGGCCAAGCAAGAGACCCAGTACTTC,CASSLSQTAGAKQETQYF,TRBV7-2,TRBJ2-5,-,many
TGTGCCAGCAGAAGCCCAGGGGGTAGGCAAGAGACCCAGTACTTC,CASRSPGGRQETQYF,TRBV6-6,TRBJ2-5,TRBD1,few
TGTGCCAGTCGATACCCTAGTGGCTACACCTTC,CASRYPSGYTF,TRBV19,TRBJ1-2,-,many
TGCGCCAGCAGTCAATTCAGTGGGACCCAGTACTTC,CASSQFSGTQYF,TRBV23-1,TRBJ2-5,-,few
TGTGCCAGCAGCCGCAGGGGCGAACCCACCGAAGCTTTCTTT,CASSRRGEPTEAFF,TRBV7-2,TRBJ1-1,-,many
TGTGCCAGCAGTTTGTACACTTTCGGGACACCGAACACCGGGGAGCTGTTTTTT,CASSLYTFGTPNTGELFF,TRBV28,TRBJ2-2,-,-
TGTGCCAGCTGGAGCGGGATTGAGGAGCAGTACTTC,CASWSGIEEQYF,TRBV6-2/TRBV6-3,TRBJ2-7,TRBD2,-
TGCGCCAGCCGCCCGAGACAGGTGAACACTGAAGCTTTCTTT,CASRPRQVNTEAFF,TRBV5-1,TRBJ1-1,-,-
TGTGCCAGCAGCTTAGCGAGGGCCGGGGAGCTGTTTTTT,CASSLARAGELFF,TRBV7-2,TRBJ2-2,-,many
TGTGCCAGCAGTTCCTGGACAGGGGGCGGGAAGACCCAGTACTTC,CASSSWTGGGKTQYF,TRBV6-8,TRBJ2-5,TRBD1,-
TGTGCCAGCAGCTTAGTTTCGACTGAGCAGTTCTTC,CASSLVSTEQFF,TRBV11-1,TRBJ2-1,-,few
TGTGCCAGCATCCTCCTCCAAGACAGGGTCTATGGCTACACCTTC,CASILLQDRVYGYTF,TRBV6-1,TRBJ1-2,TRBD1,many
TGTGCCAGCAGCTTAGGGAATCGGGCTGGCGAGCAGTACTTC,CASSLGNRAGEQYF,TRBV7-8,TRBJ2-7,-,-
TGTGCCAGCAAACCCGGGGGACAGTCGGAAAGAAACACCATATATTTT,CASKPGGQSERNTIYF,TRBV19,TRBJ1-3,TRBD1,few
TGCAGCGTTCGCTGGCTATTTGGTGAGCAGTTCTTC,CSVRWLFGEQFF,TRBV29-1,TRBJ2-1,-,once
TGTGCCAGCAGCTTAAAGATAGCTTCTGGAAACACCATATATTTT,CASSLKIASGNTIYF,TRBV7-2,TRBJ1-3,-,many
TGTGCCAGTAGTATTGGGACAGGGGGCTACGAGCAGTACTTC,CASSIGTGGYEQYF,TRBV19,TRBJ2-7,TRBD1,-
TGTGCCAGCAGCCTCGGTACGAAATGGGACTTC,CASSLGTKWDF,TRBV14,TRBJ2-7,-,few
TGTGCCAGCAGACAGGGCTACTACGAGCAGTACTTC,CASRQGYYEQYF,TRBV7-9,TRBJ2-7,-,many
TGTGCCAGTAGTATGACAGGGAACACTGAAGCTTTCTTT,CASSMTGNTEAFF,TRBV19,TRBJ1-1,-,few